This T cell receptor (beta chain) was observed in a study of cytomegalovirus exposure and HLA in healthy donors. Study outcomes and limitations: According to a later analysis, TCR clusters from the first cohort tended to co-occur in the approximately 130 validation repertoires.

The CDR3 contains 14 residues. Trimming cost V 6 bases and J 3 bases; bases outside gene matches: 5. Germline CDR1 and CDR2: MNHEY and SVGAGI. Comment on this clone: The antigen remains unidentified.

Measured with immunoSEQ multiplex PCR; TCRdb has only the in-frame clones, and not every one. The sample holds some 120,000 clones, 75% to 90% seen once. V and J are TRBV6-5 and TRBJ2-5, with 9 bases aligning to TRBD2. The sequencing sample was made of PBMCs. The source of this sequence is a woman aged 18-35 years in good health and CMV-seronegative. Here the CDR3 DNA reads TGTGCCAGCAGCCCGACTAGCGGAAAAGAGACCCAGTACTTC. This encodes CASSPTSGKETQYF.